Below, one T cell receptor (beta chain) is given with its context. Its antigen is unidentified. Trimming shortened V by 4 bases and J by 4 bases, and 14 bases separated the two germline ends. The germline V gene encodes CDR1 SGDLS and CDR2 YYNGEE. This CDR3 has 14 amino acids. The source of the sample is a study of cytomegalovirus exposure and HLA in healthy donors. Profiled with immunoSEQ multiplex PCR; TCRdb holds only in-frame clones, not every one. The sample lists about 160,000 clones; roughly 91% were seen once. General study findings and limits: As confirmed in vitro, a few CMV-associated chains were specific for CMV antigens. Many donors shared some public TCRs, even though most TCR sequences were rare.

Sequenced material: PBMCs. The rearrangement uses TRBV9 and TRBJ1-2, with D possibly matching TRBD1 (6 bases). The receptor's source is a woman between 18 and 29 years old in good health and CMV-seropositive. This CDR3 is CASSFRGSGYGYTF. As DNA, the CDR3 is TGTGCCAGCAGCTTCAGGGGATCAGGCTATGGCTACACCTTC.